A selection of T cell receptor delta chains follows, all from one sample in a study of gamma-delta chains in newborns, infants, children. TCRdb re-called the reads via CATT. Here the sample spans about 15,000 delta-chain clones, roughly 7% being singletons. Sequenced input: blood. Source of these receptors: a child who was a newborn, infant or young child, either healthy, febrile or measles-vaccinated (not recorded which). Each CDR3 is given with its conserved first and last residue. D genes are given only for firm matches. Not every row has a clone size; where given, it reads once, few, many or a size class.

>TRDV2|NA|TRDJ3|TRDD3
CACDKVLGDKKSSWDTRQMFF
TGTGCCTGTGACAAAGTACTGGGGGATAAAAAAAGCTCCTGGGACACCCGACAGATGTTTTTC
>TRDV2|few|TRDJ3|TRDD3
CACDTTGGWSSWDTRQMFF
TGTGCCTGTGACACTACTGGGGGATGGAGCTCCTGGGACACCCGACAGATGTTTTTC
>TRDV2|few|TRDJ1|TRDD3
CACDQWGTNKLIF
TGTGCCTGTGACCAATGGGGGACCAATAAACTCATCTTT
>TRDV2|NA|TRDJ3|TRDD3
CACDITGASSWDTRQMFF
TGTGCCTGTGACATTACTGGGGCCAGCTCCTGGGACACCCGACAGATGTTTTTC
>TRDV2|few|TRDJ3|TRDD3
CACDTLGEVSSWDTRQMFF
TGTGCCTGTGACACGCTGGGGGAGGTCAGCTCCTGGGACACCCGACAGATGTTTTTC
>TRDV2|NA|TRDJ3|NA
CACDTAGSGRTWDTRQMFF
TGTGCCTGTGACACCGCTGGCAGCGGCCGCACCTGGGACACCCGACAGATGTTTTTC
>TRDV2|NA|TRDJ3|TRDD3
CACDTARLGDTTWDTRQMFF
TGTGCCTGTGACACCGCGAGACTGGGGGATACGACCTGGGACACCCGACAGATGTTTTTC
>TRAV29/DV5|NA|TRDJ2|TRDD3
CAASTGGYLTAQLFF
TGTGCAGCAAGCACTGGGGGATATTTGACAGCACAACTCTTCTTT
>TRDV2|few|TRDJ3|TRDD3
CACDTLLGDTAWDTRQMFF
TGTGCCTGTGACACATTACTGGGGGATACGGCCTGGGACACCCGACAGATGTTTTTC
>TRDV2|NA|TRDJ3|TRDD3
CACDTATGGYSWDTRQMFF
TGTGCCTGTGACACGGCTACTGGGGGATACTCCTGGGACACCCGACAGATGTTTTTC
>TRDV2|many|TRDJ3|TRDD3
CACDVLGDFSWDTRQMFF
TGTGCCTGTGACGTACTGGGGGATTTCTCCTGGGACACCCGACAGATGTTTTTC
>TRDV2|NA|TRDJ2|TRDD3
CACDSSYWGIEAQLFF
TGTGCCTGTGACTCCTCGTACTGGGGGATAGAAGCACAACTCTTCTTT
>TRDV2|few|TRDJ3|TRDD3
CACAGGSWDTRQMFF
TGTGCCTGTGCTGGGGGATCCTGGGACACCCGACAGATGTTTTTC
>TRDV2|NA|TRDJ2|TRDD3
CACDILGDKEMTAQLFF
TGTGCCTGTGACATACTGGGGGATAAAGAAATGACAGCACAACTCTTCTTT
>TRDV2|medium-sized|TRDJ1|TRDD3
CACDILGDTKLIF
TGTGCCTGTGACATACTGGGGGATACAAAACTCATCTTT
>TRDV2|NA|TRDJ2|NA
CACDTLGATAQLFF
TGTGCCTGTGACACCTTGGGGGCTACAGCACAACTCTTCTTT
>TRDV2|many|TRDJ1|NA
CACDTLGYTDKLIF
TGTGCCTGTGACACCCTGGGCTACACCGATAAACTCATCTTT
>TRDV2|NA|TRDJ3|TRDD3
CACDTAGGPRSWDTRQMFF
TGTGCCTGTGACACCGCTGGGGGACCGCGCTCCTGGGACACCCGACAGATGTTTTTC
>TRDV2|NA|TRDJ3|TRDD3
CACDALLGDTRSWDTRQMFF
TGTGCCTGTGACGCATTACTGGGGGATACAAGGTCATGGGACACCCGACAGATGTTTTTC
>TRDV2|NA|TRDJ3|NA
CACDTGGLGPTSWDTRQMFF
TGTGCCTGTGACACCGGCGGGCTGGGGCCGACCTCCTGGGACACCCGACAGATGTTCTTC
>TRDV2|few|TRDJ3|TRDD3
CACDTLNWGTRSSWDTRQMFF
TGTGCCTGTGACACTCTCAACTGGGGGACCAGAAGCTCCTGGGACACCCGACAGATGTTTTTC
>TRDV2|few|TRDJ3|TRDD3
CAFDLLGDIWDTRQMFF
TGTGCCTTTGACCTACTGGGGGATATATGGGACACCCGACAGATGTTTTTC
>TRDV2|NA|TRDJ3|TRDD3
CACDRVLGDTRASWDTRQMFF
TGTGCCTGTGACAGGGTACTGGGGGATACAAGGGCCTCCTGGGACACCCGACAGATGTTTTTC
>TRAV29/DV5|few|TRDJ1|NA
CAASERGGPYTDKLIF
TGTGCAGCAAGCGAGAGGGGAGGGCCCTACACCGATAAACTCATCTTT
>TRDV2|few|TRDJ3|TRDD3
CACDTVLGDTLNWDTRQMFF
TGTGCCTGTGACACCGTACTGGGGGATACGCTGAACTGGGACACCCGACAGATGTTTTTC
>TRDV2|medium-sized|TRDJ3|TRDD3
CACDTVWGSSWDTRQMFF
TGTGCCTGTGACACCGTCTGGGGGAGCTCCTGGGACACCCGACAGATGTTTTTC
>TRDV2|NA|TRDJ3|TRDD3
CACDTLLGDTRSWDTRQIFF
TGTGCCTGTGACACTTTACTGGGGGATACCCGCTCCTGGGACACCCGACAGATTTTTTTC
>TRDV2|few|TRDJ3|TRDD3
CACDLLGDTQDWDTRQMFF
TGTGCCTGTGACCTACTGGGGGATACGCAAGACTGGGACACCCGACAGATGTTTTTC
>TRDV2|NA|TRDJ3|NA
CACDGVSSWDTRQMFF
TGTGCCTGTGACGGGGTCAGCTCCTGGGACACCCGACAGATGTTCTTC
>TRDV2|NA|TRDJ3|TRDD3
CACDTVSFWGYARDTRRMFF
TGTGCCTGTGACACCGTTTCGTTCTGGGGATACGCACGGGACACCCGACGGATGTTTTTC
>TRDV2|NA|TRDJ3|TRDD3
CACDVLGENPWDTRQMFF
TGTGCCTGTGACGTACTGGGGGAGAACCCCTGGGACACCCGACAGATGTTTTTC
>TRDV2|medium-sized|TRDJ3|TRDD3
CACDTWGRPSSWDTRQMFF
TGTGCCTGTGACACCTGGGGGAGGCCAAGCTCCTGGGACACCCGACAGATGTTTTTC
>TRDV2|NA|TRDJ3|TRDD3
CACDTVQVLGDESWDTRQMFF
TGTGCCTGTGACACCGTTCAAGTACTGGGGGATGAATCCTGGGACACTCGACAGATGTTTTTC
>TRDV2|many|TRDJ3|TRDD3
CACDPVLGSSWDTRQMFF
TGTGCCTGTGACCCCGTACTGGGGAGCTCCTGGGACACCCGACAGATGTTTTTC
>TRDV2|many|TRDJ3|TRDD3
CACDTVLGDSPLSWDTRQMFF
TGTGCCTGTGACACCGTACTGGGGGATTCCCCGTTGTCCTGGGACACCCGACAGATGTTTTTC
>TRDV2|NA|TRDJ3|TRDD3
CACDSLLGDTSSWDTRQMFF
TGTGCCTGTGACTCCCTACTGGGGGATACTAGCTCCTGGGACACCCGACAGATGTTTTTC
>TRDV2|NA|TRDJ1|TRDD3
CACDWGIKSADKLIF
TGTGCCTGTGACTGGGGGATAAAGTCGGCCGATAAACTCATCTTT
>TRDV2|medium-sized|TRDJ3|TRDD3
CACDNYWGIRSWDTRQMFF
TGTGCCTGTGACAATTACTGGGGGATACGCTCCTGGGACACCCGACAGATGTTTTTC
>TRDV2|medium-sized|TRDJ3|NA
CACDVLGSWDTRQMFF
TGTGCCTGTGACGTACTGGGCTCCTGGGACACCCGACAGATGTTTTTC
>TRDV2|few|TRDJ2|TRDD3
CACDVLTGGFSTAQLFF
TGTGCCTGTGACGTCCTTACTGGGGGATTCTCGACAGCACAACTCTTCTTT
>TRDV2|few|TRDJ3|TRDD3
CACDTYWGTSSWDTRQMFF
TGTGCCTGTGACACATACTGGGGGACTAGCTCCTGGGACACCCGACAGATGTTTTTC
>TRDV2|few|TRDJ3|TRDD3
CACEQLGDTHSWDTRQMFF
TGTGCCTGTGAGCAGCTGGGGGATACCCACTCCTGGGACACCCGACAGATGTTTTTC
>TRDV2|many|TRDJ3|TRDD3
CACDRLLGDSSWDTRQMFF
TGTGCCTGTGACAGGTTACTGGGGGATAGCTCCTGGGACACCCGACAGATGTTTTTC
>TRDV2|NA|TRDJ2|TRDD3
CACDSIGGYAAQLFF
TGTGCCTGTGACTCTATTGGGGGATACGCAGCACAACTCTTCTTT
>TRDV2|NA|TRDJ3|NA
CACDTAWGPISSWDTLQMFF
TGTGCCTGTGACACCGCGTGGGGGCCAATTAGCTCCTGGGACACCCTCCAGATGTTTTTC
>TRDV2|NA|TRDJ3|TRDD3
CACDTVLGEPSSWDTRQMFF
TGTGCCTGTGACACCGTACTGGGGGAGCCGAGCTCCTGGGACACCCGACAGATGTTTTTC
>TRDV2|many|TRDJ3|NA
CACDTVDTGDTRQMFF
TGTGCCTGTGACACCGTTGATACCGGGGACACCCGACAGATGTTTTTC
>TRDV2|few|TRDJ2|NA
CACDALGGTTAQLFF
TGTGCCTGTGACGCCCTTGGGGGGACCACAGCTCAACTCTTCTTT
>TRDV2|NA|TRDJ3|NA
CACDTDGVLSSWDTRQMFF
TGTGCCTGTGACACCGACGGGGTCCTAAGCTCCTGGGACACTCGACAGATGTTTTTC
>TRDV2|many|TRDJ3|TRDD3
CACDPWGTSSWDTRQMFF
TGTGCCTGTGACCCTTGGGGGACCAGCTCCTGGGACACCCGACAGATGTTTTTC
>TRDV2|many|TRDJ1|NA
CACDTVPFNTDKLIF
TGTGCCTGTGACACCGTGCCATTTAACACCGATAAACTCATCTTT
>TRDV2|NA|TRDJ3|TRDD3
CACDTAGGYGATWDTRQMFF
TGTGCCTGTGACACCGCTGGGGGATACGGGGCTACCTGGGACACCCGACAGATGTTTTTC